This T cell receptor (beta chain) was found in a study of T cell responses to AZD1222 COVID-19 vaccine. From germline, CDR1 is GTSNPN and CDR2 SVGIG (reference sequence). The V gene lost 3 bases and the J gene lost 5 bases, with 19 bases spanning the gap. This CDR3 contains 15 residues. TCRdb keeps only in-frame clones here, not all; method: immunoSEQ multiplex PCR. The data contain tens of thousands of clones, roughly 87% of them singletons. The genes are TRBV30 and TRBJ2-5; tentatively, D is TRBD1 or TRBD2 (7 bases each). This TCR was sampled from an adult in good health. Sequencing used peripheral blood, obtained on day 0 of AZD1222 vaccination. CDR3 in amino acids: CAWRTMTQGGETQYF. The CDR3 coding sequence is TGTGCCTGGAGGACAATGACGCAGGGGGGGGAGACCCAGTACTTC.